This TCR beta chain was sequenced in a study of shared clonotypes between healthy human individuals. Study results and caveats: Limitation of the genetic and exposure-history diversity represented came from the few donors.

Germline V lookup: CDR1 SNHLY, CDR2 FYNNEI. The CDR3 contains 17 residues. Unmatched junction bases numbered 11, after V lost 5 bases and J lost 6 bases. For this clone: Its antigen is not identified.

Across several immunoSEQ plates, the genomic DNA of each subset was split evenly. Unsorted PBMC replicate PCRs drew on around 270 ng DNA, representing tens of thousands of T cell genomes. In the authors' workflow: Filtering was not the same, since immunoSEQ gave junction-only sequences without quality scores. Libraries were prepared by immunoSEQ multiplex PCR; TCRdb keeps only in-frame clonotypes and omits some of them. The V and J calls and clone size were taken over from that table, and D and trimming were inferred from the DNA. The profile covers about 530,000 clones, with nearly 80% appearing a single time and under 15% taken by the ten largest.

This clonotype was sampled from a middle-aged woman in good health. Some clones in this sample may be carry-over from other donors' samples. Sequenced input: PBMCs. V is TRBV2 and J is TRBJ2-5; 14 bases fit TRBD2. CDR3 sequence: CASSTPGLAGARKTQYF. Written as DNA, the CDR3 is TGTGCCAGCAGTACCCCGGGACTAGCGGGAGCGAGGAAGACCCAGTACTTC.